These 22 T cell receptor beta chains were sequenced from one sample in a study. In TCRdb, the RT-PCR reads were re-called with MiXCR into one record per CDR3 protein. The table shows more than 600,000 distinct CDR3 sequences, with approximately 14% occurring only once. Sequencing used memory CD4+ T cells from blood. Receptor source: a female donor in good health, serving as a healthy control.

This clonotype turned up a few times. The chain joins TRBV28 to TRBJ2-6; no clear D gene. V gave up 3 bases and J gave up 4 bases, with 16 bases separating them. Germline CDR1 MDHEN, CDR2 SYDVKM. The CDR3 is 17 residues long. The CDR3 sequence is CASSFQLQRPGANVLTF. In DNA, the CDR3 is TGTGCCAGCAGTTTCCAGTTGCAGCGTCCCGGGGCCAACGTCCTGACTTTC. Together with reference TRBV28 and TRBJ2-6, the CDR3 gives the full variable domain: DVKVTQSSRYLVKRTGEKVFLECVQDMDHENMFWYRQDPGLGLRLIYFSYDVKMKEKGDIPEGYSVSREKKERFSLILESASTNQTSMYLCASSFQLQRPGANVLTFGAGSRLTVL.

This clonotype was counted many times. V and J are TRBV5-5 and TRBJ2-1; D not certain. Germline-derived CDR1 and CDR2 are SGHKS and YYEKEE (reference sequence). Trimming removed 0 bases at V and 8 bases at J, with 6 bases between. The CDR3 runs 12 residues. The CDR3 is CASSLGGYEQFF. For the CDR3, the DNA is TGTGCCAGCAGCTTGGGGGGATATGAGCAGTTCTTC.

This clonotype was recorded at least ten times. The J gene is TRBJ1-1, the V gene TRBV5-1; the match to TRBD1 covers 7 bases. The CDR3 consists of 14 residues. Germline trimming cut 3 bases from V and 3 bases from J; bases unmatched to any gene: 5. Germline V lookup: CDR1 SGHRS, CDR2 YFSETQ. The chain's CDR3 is CASSSQGQHTEAFF. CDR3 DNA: TGCGCCAGCAGCTCACAGGGGCAGCACACTGAAGCTTTCTTT.

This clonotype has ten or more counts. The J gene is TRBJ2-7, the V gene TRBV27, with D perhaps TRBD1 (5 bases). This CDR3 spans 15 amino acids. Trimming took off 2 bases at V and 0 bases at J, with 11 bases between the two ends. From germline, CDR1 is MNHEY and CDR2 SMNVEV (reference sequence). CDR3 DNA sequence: TGTGCCAGCAGTTTAGAACAGGCCTACTCCTACGAGCAGTACTTC. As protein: CASSLEQAYSYEQYF.

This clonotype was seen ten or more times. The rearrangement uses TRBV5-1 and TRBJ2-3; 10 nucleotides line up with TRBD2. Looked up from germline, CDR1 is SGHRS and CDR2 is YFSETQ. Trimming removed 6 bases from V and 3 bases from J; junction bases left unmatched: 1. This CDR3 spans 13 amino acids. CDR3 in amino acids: CASKREGTDTQYF. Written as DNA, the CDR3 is TGCGCCAGCAAGCGGGAGGGGACAGATACGCAGTATTTT.

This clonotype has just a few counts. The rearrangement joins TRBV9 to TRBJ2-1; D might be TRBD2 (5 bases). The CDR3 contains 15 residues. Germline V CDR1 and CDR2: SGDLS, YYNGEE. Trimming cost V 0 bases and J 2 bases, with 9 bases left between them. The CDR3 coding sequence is TGTGCCAGCAGCGTAGAAGGACTTCCCTACAATGAGCAGTTCTTC. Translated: CASSVEGLPYNEQFF.

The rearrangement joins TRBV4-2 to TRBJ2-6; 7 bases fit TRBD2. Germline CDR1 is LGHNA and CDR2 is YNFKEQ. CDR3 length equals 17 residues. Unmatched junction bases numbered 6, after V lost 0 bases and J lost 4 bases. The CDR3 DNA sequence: TGTGCCAGCAGCCAAGATTGGGGGGGAGCAGGGGCCAACGTCCTGACTTTC. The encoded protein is CASSQDWGGAGANVLTF.

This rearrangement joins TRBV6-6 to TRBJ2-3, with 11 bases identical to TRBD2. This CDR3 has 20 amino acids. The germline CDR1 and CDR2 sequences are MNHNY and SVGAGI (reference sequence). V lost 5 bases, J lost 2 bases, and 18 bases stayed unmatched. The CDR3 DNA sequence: TGTGCCAGCAGTGCCCGACTAGCGGGATTAAACAGGAATTACACAGATACGCAGTATTTT. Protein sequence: CASSARLAGLNRNYTDTQYF.

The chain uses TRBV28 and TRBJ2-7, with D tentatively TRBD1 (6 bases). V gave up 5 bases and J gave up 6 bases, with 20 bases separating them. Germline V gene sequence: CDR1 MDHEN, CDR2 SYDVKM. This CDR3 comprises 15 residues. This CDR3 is CASSPSRTASGEQYF. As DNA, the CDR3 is TGTGCCAGCAGTCCTTCTCGGACAGCCTCGGGCGAGCAGTACTTC.

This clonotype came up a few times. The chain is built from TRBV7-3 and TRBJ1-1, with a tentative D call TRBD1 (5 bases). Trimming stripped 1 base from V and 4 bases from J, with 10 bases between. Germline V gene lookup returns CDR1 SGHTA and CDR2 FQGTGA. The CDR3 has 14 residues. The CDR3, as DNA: TGTGCCAGCAGCTTAATGGGGGTTGGCACTGAAGCTTTCTTT. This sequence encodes CASSLMGVGTEAFF.

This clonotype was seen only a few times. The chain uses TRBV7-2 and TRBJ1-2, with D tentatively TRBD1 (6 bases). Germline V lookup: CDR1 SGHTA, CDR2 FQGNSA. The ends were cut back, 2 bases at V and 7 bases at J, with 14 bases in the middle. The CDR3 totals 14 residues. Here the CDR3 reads CASSLNGGGAGYTF. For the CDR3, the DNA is TGTGCCAGCAGCTTAAATGGGGGCGGGGCTGGCTACACCTTC.

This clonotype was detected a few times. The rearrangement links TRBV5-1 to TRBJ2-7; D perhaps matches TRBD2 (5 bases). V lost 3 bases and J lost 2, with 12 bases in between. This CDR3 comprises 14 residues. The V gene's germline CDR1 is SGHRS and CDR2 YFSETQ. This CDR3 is CASSSAGITYEQYF. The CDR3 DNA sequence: TGCGCCAGCAGCTCCGCCGGGATTACCTACGAGCAGTACTTC. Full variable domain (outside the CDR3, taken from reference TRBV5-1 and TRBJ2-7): KAGVTQTPRYLIKTRGQQVTLSCSPISGHRSVSWYQQTPGQGLQFLFEYFSETQRNKGNFPGRFSGRQFSNSRSEMNVSTLELGDSALYLCASSSAGITYEQYFGPGTRLTVT.

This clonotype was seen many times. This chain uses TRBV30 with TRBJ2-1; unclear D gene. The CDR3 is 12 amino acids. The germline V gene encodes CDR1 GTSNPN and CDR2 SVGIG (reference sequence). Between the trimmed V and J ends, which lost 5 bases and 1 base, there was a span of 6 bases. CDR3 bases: TGTGCCTGGGCGACATCCTACAATGAGCAGTTCTTC. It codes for CAWATSYNEQFF.

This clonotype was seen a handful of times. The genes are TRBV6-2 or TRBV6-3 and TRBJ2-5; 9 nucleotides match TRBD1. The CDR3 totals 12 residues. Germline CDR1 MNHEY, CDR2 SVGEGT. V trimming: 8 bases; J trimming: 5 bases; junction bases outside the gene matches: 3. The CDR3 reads CASVGQGETQYF. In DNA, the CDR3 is TGTGCCAGCGTAGGACAGGGGGAGACCCAGTACTTC.

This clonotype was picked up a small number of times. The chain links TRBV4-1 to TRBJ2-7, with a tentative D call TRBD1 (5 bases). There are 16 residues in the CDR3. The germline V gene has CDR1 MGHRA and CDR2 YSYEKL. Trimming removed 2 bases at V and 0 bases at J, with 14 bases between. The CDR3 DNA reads TGCGCCAGCAGCCAACATTTTAGACAGAGCTCCTACGAGCAGTACTTC. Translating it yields CASSQHFRQSSYEQYF.

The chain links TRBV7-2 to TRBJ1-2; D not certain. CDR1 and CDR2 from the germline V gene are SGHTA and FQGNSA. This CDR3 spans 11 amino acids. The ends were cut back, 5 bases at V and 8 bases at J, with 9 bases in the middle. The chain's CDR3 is CASSQTRGYTF. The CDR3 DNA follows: TGTGCCAGCAGCCAGACGAGGGGCTACACCTTC.

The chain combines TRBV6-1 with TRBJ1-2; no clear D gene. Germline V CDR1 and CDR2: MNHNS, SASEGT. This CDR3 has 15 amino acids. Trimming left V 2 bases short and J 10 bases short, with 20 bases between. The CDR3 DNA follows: TGTGCCAGCAGTGAATATTCAGGAGGTGGGAGTGCCTACACCTTC. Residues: CASSEYSGGGSAYTF.

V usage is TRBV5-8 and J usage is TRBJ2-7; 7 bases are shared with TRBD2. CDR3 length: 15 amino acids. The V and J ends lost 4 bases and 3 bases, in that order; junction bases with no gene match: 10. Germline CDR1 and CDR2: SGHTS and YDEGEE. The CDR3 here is CASSPYAGALYEQYF. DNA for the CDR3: TGTGCCAGCAGCCCCTATGCGGGAGCCCTCTACGAGCAGTACTTC. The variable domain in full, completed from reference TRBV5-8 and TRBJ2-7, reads EAGVTQSPTHLIKTRGQQATLRCSPISGHTSVYWYQQALGLGLQFLLWYDEGEERNRGNFPPRFSGRQFPNYSSELNVNALELEDSALYLCASSPYAGALYEQYFGPGTRLTVT.

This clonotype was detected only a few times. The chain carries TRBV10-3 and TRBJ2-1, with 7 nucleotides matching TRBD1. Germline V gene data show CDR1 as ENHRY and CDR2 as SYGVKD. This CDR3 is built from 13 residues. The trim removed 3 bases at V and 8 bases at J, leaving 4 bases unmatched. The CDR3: CAISELTGDEQFF. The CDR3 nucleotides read TGTGCCATCAGTGAACTTACAGGGGATGAGCAGTTCTTC.

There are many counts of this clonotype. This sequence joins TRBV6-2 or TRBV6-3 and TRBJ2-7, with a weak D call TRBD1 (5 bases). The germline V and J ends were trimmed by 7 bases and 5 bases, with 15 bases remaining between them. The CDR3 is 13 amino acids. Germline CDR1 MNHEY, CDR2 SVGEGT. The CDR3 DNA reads TGTGCCAGCAACGACAGATTAAGCGACGAGCAGTACTTC. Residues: CASNDRLSDEQYF.

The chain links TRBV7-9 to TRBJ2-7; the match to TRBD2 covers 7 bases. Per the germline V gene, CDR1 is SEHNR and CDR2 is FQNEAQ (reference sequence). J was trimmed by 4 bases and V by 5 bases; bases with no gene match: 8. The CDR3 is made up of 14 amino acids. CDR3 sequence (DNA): TGTGCCAGCAGCCCCGACGGGGGGAATTACGAGCAGTACTTC. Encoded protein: CASSPDGGNYEQYF.

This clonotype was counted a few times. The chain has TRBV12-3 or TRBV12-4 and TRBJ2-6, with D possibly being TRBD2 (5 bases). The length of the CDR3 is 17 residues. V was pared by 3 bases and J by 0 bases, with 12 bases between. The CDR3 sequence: CASSFRTDYSGANVLTF. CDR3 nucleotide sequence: TGTGCCAGCAGTTTCAGGACTGACTACTCTGGGGCCAACGTCCTGACTTTC.